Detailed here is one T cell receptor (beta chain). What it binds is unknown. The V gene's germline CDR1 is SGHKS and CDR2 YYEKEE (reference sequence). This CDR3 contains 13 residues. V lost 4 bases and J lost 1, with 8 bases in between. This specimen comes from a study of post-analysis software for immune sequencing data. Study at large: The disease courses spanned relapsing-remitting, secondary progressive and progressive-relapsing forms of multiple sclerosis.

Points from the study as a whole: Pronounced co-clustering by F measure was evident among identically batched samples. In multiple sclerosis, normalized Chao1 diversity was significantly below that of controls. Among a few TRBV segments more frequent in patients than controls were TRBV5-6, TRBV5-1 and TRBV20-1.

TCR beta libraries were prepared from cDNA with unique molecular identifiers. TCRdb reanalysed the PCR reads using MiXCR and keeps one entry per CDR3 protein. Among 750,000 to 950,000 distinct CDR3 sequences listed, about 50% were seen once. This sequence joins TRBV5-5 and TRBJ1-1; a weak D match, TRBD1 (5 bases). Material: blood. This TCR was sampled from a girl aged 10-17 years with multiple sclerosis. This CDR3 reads CASSMTANTEAFF. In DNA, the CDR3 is TGTGCCAGCAGCATGACAGCGAACACTGAAGCTTTCTTT.